At least ten counts were recorded for the clone carrying this TCR beta chain. Its antigen is as yet unknown. Sorted cell numbers of roughly 20,000 to 1,000,000, with 10%, 30% or 50% RNA, served as input for naive CD8 libraries. Naive CD8 T cells were picked out by sorting for CD8+CD4-CCR7+CD45RA+. This sample stems from a study of molecular identifiers for immune sequencing clone quantification. Germline CDR1 reads SGHTA; CDR2 reads FQGNSA. The CDR3 runs to 16 residues. With 2 bases removed from V and 0 bases from J, the gap between germline ends came to 11 bases. Libraries of bulk TCR were made by previously described methods (with listed TCR primers). TCRdb redid the calling of the PCR reads with MiXCR, one entry per CDR3 protein. The sample holds around 89,000 distinct CDR3 sequences, under 20% seen once. Study-level results: Detectable among about a million naive cells, according to reports, was Jurkat TCR RNA spiked in from one cell.

Sequencing was carried out using naive CD8+ T cells from blood, with Jurkat cell RNA spiked in. Subset reported: FACS-sorted CD8+CD4-CCR7+CD45RA+ naive T cells. This TCR was sampled from a human donor in good health. Some libraries in this study had Jurkat cell RNA spiked in. This chain uses TRBV7-2 with TRBJ2-1; D gene uncertain. The CDR3 bases are TGTGCCAGCAGCTTACGGACCTTCAGCTCCTACAATGAGCAGTTCTTC. Protein sequence: CASSLRTFSSYNEQFF.